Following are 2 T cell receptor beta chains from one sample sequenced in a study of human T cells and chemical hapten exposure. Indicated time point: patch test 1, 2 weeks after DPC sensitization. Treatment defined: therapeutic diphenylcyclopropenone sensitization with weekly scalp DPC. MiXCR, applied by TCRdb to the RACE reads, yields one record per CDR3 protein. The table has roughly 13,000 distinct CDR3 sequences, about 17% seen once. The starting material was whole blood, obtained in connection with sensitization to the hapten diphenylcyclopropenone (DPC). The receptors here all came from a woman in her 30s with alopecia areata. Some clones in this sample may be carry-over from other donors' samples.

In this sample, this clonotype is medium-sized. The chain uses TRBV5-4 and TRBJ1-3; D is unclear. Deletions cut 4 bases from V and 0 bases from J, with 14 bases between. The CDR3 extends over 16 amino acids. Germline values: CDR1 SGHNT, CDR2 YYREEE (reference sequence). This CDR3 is CASSGPTLFSGNTIYF. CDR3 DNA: TGTGCCAGCAGCGGGCCAACCTTATTCTCTGGAAACACCATATATTTT.

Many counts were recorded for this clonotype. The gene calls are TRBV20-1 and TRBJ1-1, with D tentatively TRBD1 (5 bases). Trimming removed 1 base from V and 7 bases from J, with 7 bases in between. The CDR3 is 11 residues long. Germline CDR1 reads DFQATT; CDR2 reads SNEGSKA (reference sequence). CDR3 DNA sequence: TGCAGTGCTAGAGCCAGGGATGAAGCTTTCTTT. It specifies CSARARDEAFF.